These 5 T cell receptor beta chains originate from one sample sequenced in a study of blood T cell repertoires in COVID-19. Profiled with immunoSEQ multiplex PCR; TCRdb holds only in-frame clones, not every one. The sample yields 170,000 or so clones, around 79% seen once. Sequencing was performed on peripheral blood. Receptor source: a woman in her 70s with acute or convalescent COVID-19.

This chain links TRBV24-1 with TRBJ1-5; 9 positions agree with TRBD1. Germline trimming cut 3 bases from V and 7 bases from J; bases unmatched to any gene: 9. Germline V lookup: CDR1 KGHDR, CDR2 SFDVKD. The CDR3 loop spans 16 amino acids. CDR3 loop: CATSDPSSTGGQPQHF. The CDR3 DNA is TGTGCCACCAGTGATCCGTCTTCGACAGGGGGGCAGCCCCAGCATTTT.

The table lists this clone with many counts. This sequence joins TRBV4-1 and TRBJ1-6, with D unclear. CDR3 length: 14 amino acids. The germline V gene encodes CDR1 MGHRA and CDR2 YSYEKL. V was clipped by 4 bases and J by 7 bases, with 11 bases between them. As DNA, the CDR3 is TGCGCCAGCAGCCCCGGCGGAGAAAATTCACCCCTCCACTTT. Amino acids: CASSPGGENSPLHF.

This clone has just one count. This chain connects TRBV3-1 (or the pseudogene TRBV3-2) to TRBJ2-1; D remains unclear. From germline, CDR1 is LGHDT and CDR2 YNNKEL (reference sequence). V dropped 1 base and J dropped 1 base, with 11 bases sitting between them. This CDR3 has 16 amino acids. This chain's CDR3 is CASSQGLVWSYNEQFF. In nucleotides, the CDR3 is TGTGCCAGCAGCCAAGGGCTAGTATGGTCCTACAATGAGCAGTTCTTC.

J is TRBJ2-1 and V is TRBV14; the D gene is possibly TRBD2 (6 bases). Germline V gene sequence: CDR1 SGHDN, CDR2 FVKESK. Trimming pared 1 base from V and 9 bases from J, leaving 10 bases between. The CDR3 totals 13 residues. The CDR3 loop reads CASSQGLVSEQFF. The CDR3 nucleotides read TGTGCCAGCAGCCAAGGACTAGTCAGTGAGCAGTTCTTC.

A note on this clone: One end of the junction is discordant with germline, which a read error may explain. This rearrangement joins TRBV5-1 to TRBJ2-5; D tentatively fits TRBD1 or TRBD2 (5 bases each). Germline assignment: CDR1 SGHRS and CDR2 YFSETQ. This CDR3 contains 16 residues. CDR3 bases: TGCGCCAGCAGATTGGGGACGGGGAGCTTCTTGGAGACCCAGTACTTC. Translated: CASRLGTGSFLETQYF.